The 21 T cell receptor beta chains below were found in one sample sequenced in a study of T cells in Graves' hyperthyroidism and ophthalmopathy. From RNA transcripts, TCR beta CDR3 regions were amplified. A first-round RT-PCR of the TCR CDR3 used the HTBI primer set. From the multiplex PCR reads, TCRdb called clonotypes with MiXCR, one entry per CDR3 protein. The sample lists about 410,000 distinct CDR3 sequences, approximately 15% occurring once. Material: blood. The receptors here all came from a woman in her 30s with Graves' ophthalmopathy.

This clonotype was seen at least ten times. This rearrangement joins TRBV20-1 to TRBJ2-1; 9 nucleotides align to TRBD1. This CDR3 region has 15 residues. J was trimmed by 1 base and V by 6 bases; bases with no gene match: 7. Germline CDR1 and CDR2: DFQATT and SNEGSKA (reference sequence). The CDR3 sequence: CSAHPDRGSYNEQFF. For the CDR3, the DNA is TGCAGTGCCCACCCGGACAGGGGTTCCTACAATGAGCAGTTCTTC.

This sequence joins TRBV24-1 and TRBJ1-4, with 8 positions matching TRBD1. Trimming took 4 bases from V and 8 from J; bases not matched to a gene: 8. CDR1 is KGHDR and CDR2 is SFDVKD in the germline V gene. The CDR3 is 15 amino acids. CDR3 sequence reads: CATSEPTGGSEKLFF. CDR3 DNA sequence: TGTGCCACCAGTGAGCCTACAGGGGGTAGCGAAAAACTGTTTTTT.

At least ten counts were recorded for this clonotype. The chain uses TRBV7-9 and TRBJ1-1, with D perhaps TRBD1 (5 bases). V was trimmed by 4 bases and J by 4 bases, leaving 16 bases between them. CDR1 is SEHNR and CDR2 is FQNEAQ in the germline V gene (reference sequence). This CDR3 is built from 15 residues. The CDR3 loop is CASSSGGLPSTEAFF. The DNA for the CDR3 is TGTGCCAGCAGCTCCGGGGGGTTGCCTTCCACTGAAGCTTTCTTT.

This clonotype appeared many times. The chain combines TRBV12-3 or TRBV12-4 with TRBJ2-3; D is unresolved. Trimming removed 2 bases from V and 6 bases from J, with 9 bases in between. The CDR3 is 13 residues long. CDR3: CASSLPPRDTQYF. The CDR3 nucleotides read TGTGCCAGCAGTTTACCCCCTCGGGATACGCAGTATTTT.

This clonotype showed up many times. The chain recombines TRBV6-1 with TRBJ1-3, with D uncertain. Germline V gene data show CDR1 as MNHNS and CDR2 as SASEGT. With 8 bases removed from V and 2 bases from J, the gap between germline ends came to 13 bases. The CDR3 is made up of 14 amino acids. The CDR3 nucleotides read TGTGCCAGCCTCCCATCCGTCGCTGGAAACACCATATATTTT. It translates to CASLPSVAGNTIYF.

This clonotype was counted ten times or more. V is TRBV18 and J is TRBJ2-7; 7 bases are shared with TRBD2. The CDR3 has 14 amino acids. The V gene's germline CDR1 is KGHSH and CDR2 LQKENI. The ends lost 6 bases at V and 5 bases at J; junction bases unmatched: 10. The CDR3 DNA is TGTGCCAGCTCCGGCCTGGCGGGGGTTGACGAGCAGTACTTC. This sequence encodes CASSGLAGVDEQYF.

This clonotype was counted at least ten times. The chain carries TRBV29-1 and TRBJ1-1; 9 bases align to TRBD1. The CDR3 length is 14 residues. The germline gives CDR1 SQVTM, CDR2 ANQGSEA. V lost 2 bases, J lost 7 bases, and 8 bases stayed unmatched. This chain's CDR3 is CSVEHRGQGDEAFF. The CDR3 DNA follows: TGCAGCGTTGAACACAGGGGGCAAGGGGATGAAGCTTTCTTT.

This clonotype has only a few counts. J is TRBJ2-7 and V is TRBV9, with D perhaps TRBD2 (6 bases). CDR3 size: 13 residues. Germline CDR1 is SGDLS and CDR2 is YYNGEE. The V and J ends lost 3 bases and 6 bases respectively, with 13 bases between them. The CDR3: CASSGWRGVEQYF. In nucleotides, the CDR3 is TGTGCCAGCAGCGGTTGGAGGGGTGTCGAGCAGTACTTC.

This clonotype was counted at least ten times. V and J are TRBV7-6 and TRBJ2-1; 8 positions agree with TRBD2. The ends lost 2 bases at V and 8 bases at J; junction bases unmatched: 8. The CDR3 extends over 15 amino acids. Germline V gene data show CDR1 as SGHVS and CDR2 as FNYEAQ. CDR3 in DNA: TGTGCCAGCAGCTTATACGGGGGGGCGTCTTATGAGCAGTTCTTC. It codes for CASSLYGGASYEQFF.

A few counts support this clonotype. The gene calls are TRBV12-3 or TRBV12-4 and TRBJ2-7; D gene unclear. Trimming cost V 2 bases and J 3 bases, with 5 bases left between them. The CDR3 totals 12 residues. The CDR3 sequence is CASSLSHYEQYF. The CDR3 DNA sequence: TGTGCCAGCAGTTTATCTCACTACGAGCAGTACTTC.

This clonotype was seen ten or more times. CDR3 DNA: TGCAGTGCTAATTTAGACCGGGGACCATGGATCGGCGAGCAGTACTTC. This codes for CSANLDRGPWIGEQYF. V and J are TRBV20-1 and TRBJ2-7; possibly TRBD1 or TRBD2 for D (5 bases each). Germline V lookup: CDR1 DFQATT, CDR2 SNEGSKA (reference sequence). The CDR3 is made up of 16 amino acids. V shed 4 bases and J shed 6 bases, with 25 bases lying between them.

This clonotype came up many times. The chain recombines TRBV7-8 with TRBJ2-1; 8 bases align to TRBD2. V dropped 5 bases and J dropped 0; count of bases not matched to a gene: 6. The CDR3 runs 16 residues. Germline V gene lookup returns CDR1 SGHVS and CDR2 FQNEAQ. This CDR3 reads CASSQRRGVSYNEQFF. The CDR3 DNA reads as TGTGCCAGCAGCCAAAGGCGGGGGGTCTCCTACAATGAGCAGTTCTTC. Based on the CDR3 plus reference TRBV7-8 and TRBJ2-1, the full variable domain is GAGVSQSPRYKVAKRGQDVALRCDPISGHVSLFWYQQALGQGPEFLTYFQNEAQLDKSGLPSDRFFAERPEGSVSTLKIQRTQQEDSAVYLCASSQRRGVSYNEQFFGPGTRLTVL.

With respect to this clonotype: A read error may account for a junction end that differs from germline. The V and J genes are TRBV5-1 and TRBJ1-2; D may be TRBD1 (6 bases). Germline assignment: CDR1 SGHRS and CDR2 YFSETQ. The CDR3 has 15 residues. CDR3 DNA: TGCGCCAGCAGCTCGACTATCGGGACACCCTATGGCTGCACCTTC. Its translation is CASSSTIGTPYGCTF.

This clonotype occurred many times. The chain couples TRBV20-1 to TRBJ2-3; D might be TRBD1 (5 bases). The V gene lost 4 bases and the J gene lost 11 bases, with 19 bases spanning the gap. CDR1 and CDR2 from the germline V gene are DFQATT and SNEGSKA (reference sequence). The CDR3 covers 13 residues. Here the CDR3 reads CSANQRGESEQYF. CDR3 DNA: TGCAGTGCTAATCAAAGGGGCGAGAGTGAGCAGTATTTT.

This clonotype was counted ten times or more. The chain carries TRBV27 and TRBJ1-5; a weak D match, TRBD1 (5 bases). This CDR3 is 15 amino acids long. Between the trimmed V and J ends, which lost 6 bases and 5 bases, there was a span of 17 bases. Looked up from germline, CDR1 is MNHEY and CDR2 is SMNVEV (reference sequence). The CDR3 region has the DNA TGTGCCAGCAGACCCACCGACCGGGGCTATCAGCCCCAGCATTTT. It yields the protein CASRPTDRGYQPQHF.

Turning to this clonotype: Being one base from a much bigger clone, this may be a read error. The V and J genes are TRBV3-1 and TRBJ2-3; 7 bases match TRBD1. Trimming took 1 base from V and 2 from J; bases not matched to a gene: 6. Germline-derived CDR1 and CDR2 are LGHDT and YNNKEL (reference sequence). This CDR3 has 16 residues. This CDR3 reads CASSQGEQGNTDTQYF. CDR3 bases: TGTGCCAGCAGCCAAGGTGAACAGGGGAACACAGATACGCAGTATTTT.

This clonotype was recorded many times. The V and J genes are TRBV28 and TRBJ1-2; 9 nucleotides match TRBD1. Looked up from germline, CDR1 is MDHEN and CDR2 is SYDVKM. The CDR3 is 13 amino acids. The trim removed 7 bases at V and 10 bases at J, leaving 10 bases unmatched. This chain's CDR3 is CASIMPGQGDYTF. The CDR3 nucleotides read TGTGCCAGCATCATGCCGGGACAGGGTGACTACACCTTC.

This clonotype was seen only a few times. The chain combines TRBV20-1 with TRBJ2-3; 7 nucleotides match TRBD1. Germline CDR1 is DFQATT and CDR2 is SNEGSKA (reference sequence). CDR3 length: 17 residues. Trimming at V came to 6 bases and at J to 1 base, leaving 16 bases not matched to a gene. For the CDR3, the DNA is TGCAGTGCGTCAGGGACAGCGGCCGTTACCGGCACAGATACGCAGTATTTT. As protein: CSASGTAAVTGTDTQYF.

The gene calls are TRBV4-1 and TRBJ2-7; D is uncertain. The CDR3 is made up of 14 amino acids. V lost 0 bases and J lost 5, with 11 bases in between. Germline V gene lookup returns CDR1 MGHRA and CDR2 YSYEKL. CDR3: CASSQEEIRHEQYF. Written as DNA, the CDR3 is TGCGCCAGCAGCCAAGAAGAGATTCGCCACGAGCAGTACTTC.

This clonotype was observed many times. J is TRBJ1-2 and V is TRBV6-1; D gene uncertain. V lost 6 bases, J lost 7 bases, and 9 bases lay in between. CDR1 and CDR2 (germline): MNHNS, SASEGT. There are 11 residues in the CDR3. The CDR3 reads CASRETVGYTF. DNA for the CDR3: TGTGCCAGCAGGGAGACGGTTGGCTACACCTTC.

The V call is TRBV10-3, the J call TRBJ1-2; 8 bases align to TRBD1. The J segment lost 4 bases and the V segment lost 7 bases, leaving 8 bases of the junction unmatched. This CDR3 comprises 14 residues. Germline V gives CDR1 ENHRY, CDR2 SYGVKD. CDR3 sequence reads: CAITDRGRRYGYTF. Here the CDR3 DNA reads TGTGCCATCACCGACAGGGGACGTCGCTATGGCTACACCTTC.